Shown below are 5 T cell receptor beta chains from a single sample sequenced in a study of blood T cell repertoires in COVID-19. Data came from immunoSEQ multiplex PCR; TCRdb stores just in-frame clones and leaves some out. The sample has some 460,000 clones, more than 85% seen once. Sequenced input: peripheral blood. Receptors originate from a young woman with acute or convalescent COVID-19.

The J gene is TRBJ1-2, the V gene TRBV4-1; D unclear. V lost 2 bases, J lost 1 base, and 20 bases lay in between. The CDR3 is made up of 18 amino acids. Germline V lookup: CDR1 MGHRA, CDR2 YSYEKL. CDR3: CASSQLNQRKVDNYGYTF. CDR3 in DNA: TGCGCCAGCAGCCAACTTAATCAGCGGAAAGTGGATAACTATGGCTACACCTTC.

J is TRBJ2-5 and V is TRBV5-4; D uncertain. The CDR3 runs to 14 residues. V lost 1 base and J 4 bases, leaving 11 bases between the germline ends. CDR1 is SGHNT, CDR2 YYREEE, per germline (reference sequence). Written as DNA, the CDR3 is TGTGCCAGCAGCTTGACTTTCAGGATAGAGACCCAGTACTTC. Translating it yields CASSLTFRIETQYF.

The chain links TRBV10-3 to TRBJ1-5; 10 positions match TRBD1. Germline V CDR1 and CDR2: ENHRY, SYGVKD. V was pared by 7 bases and J by 4 bases, with 1 base of the junction left unmatched. This CDR3 spans 13 amino acids. CDR3 coding DNA: TGTGCCATCAAGGGACAGGGGAATCAGCCCCAGCATTTT. It specifies CAIKGQGNQPQHF.

V is TRBV5-1 and J is TRBJ1-2, with D maybe TRBD1 (5 bases). The germline V gene encodes CDR1 SGHRS and CDR2 YFSETQ. The V end lost 5 bases, the J end lost 5 bases, and 19 bases lay between the germline ends. The CDR3 runs 15 residues. The CDR3 DNA is TGCGCCAGCAGTTCCGGGGGGAGGGATGGGTATGGCTACACCTTC. Translating it yields CASSSGGRDGYGYTF.

The chain couples TRBV4-1 to TRBJ2-2; TRBD1 is a possible D gene (6 bases). V was shortened by 8 bases and J by 2 bases, with 15 bases between the two germline ends. This CDR3 has 15 residues. Germline V lookup: CDR1 MGHRA, CDR2 YSYEKL. CDR3 sequence: CASSRTEPNTGELFF. The DNA for the CDR3 is TGCGCCAGCTCTAGGACAGAGCCCAACACCGGGGAGCTGTTTTTT.